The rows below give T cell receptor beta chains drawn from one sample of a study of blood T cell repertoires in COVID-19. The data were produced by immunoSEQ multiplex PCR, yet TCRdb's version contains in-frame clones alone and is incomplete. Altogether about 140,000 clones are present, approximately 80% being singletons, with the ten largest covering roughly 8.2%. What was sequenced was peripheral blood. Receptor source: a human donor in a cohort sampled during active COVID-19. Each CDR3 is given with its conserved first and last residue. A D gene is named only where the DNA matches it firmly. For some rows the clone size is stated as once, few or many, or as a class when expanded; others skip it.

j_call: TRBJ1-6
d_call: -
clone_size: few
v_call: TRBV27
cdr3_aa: CASSGLLNSPLHF
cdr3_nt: TGTGCCAGCAGCGGTCTACTTAATTCACCCCTCCACTTT

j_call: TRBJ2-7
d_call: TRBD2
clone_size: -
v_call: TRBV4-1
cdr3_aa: CASSQTSGGSYEQYF
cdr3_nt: TGCGCCAGCAGCCAAACCAGCGGGGGGTCCTACGAGCAGTACTTC

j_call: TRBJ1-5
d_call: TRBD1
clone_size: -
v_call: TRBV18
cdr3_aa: CASSPGTGGNQPQHF
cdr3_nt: TGTGCCAGCTCACCCGGGACAGGGGGCAATCAGCCCCAGCATTTT

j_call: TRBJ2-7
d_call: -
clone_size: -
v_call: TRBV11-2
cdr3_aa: CASSVPKGSEQYF
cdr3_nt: TGTGCCAGCAGCGTTCCTAAAGGGAGCGAGCAGTACTTC

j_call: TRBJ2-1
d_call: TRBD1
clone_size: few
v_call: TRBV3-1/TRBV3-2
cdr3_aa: CASSQARDRGLYNEQFF
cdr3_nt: TGTGCCAGCAGCCAAGCCCGGGACAGGGGGCTGTACAATGAGCAGTTCTTC

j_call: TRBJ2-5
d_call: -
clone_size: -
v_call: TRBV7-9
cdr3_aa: CASSIRTAQETQYF
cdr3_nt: TGTGCCAGCAGCATCCGGACAGCTCAAGAGACCCAGTACTTC

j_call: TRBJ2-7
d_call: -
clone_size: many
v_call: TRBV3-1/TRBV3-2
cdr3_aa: CASSRRLDLEQYF
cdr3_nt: TGTGCCAGCAGCCGAAGACTAGATCTCGAGCAGTACTTC

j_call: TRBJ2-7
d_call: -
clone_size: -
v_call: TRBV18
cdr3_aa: CASSPSPGAQHSYEQYF
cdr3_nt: TGTGCCAGCTCACCATCGCCAGGGGCCCAACACTCCTACGAGCAGTACTTC

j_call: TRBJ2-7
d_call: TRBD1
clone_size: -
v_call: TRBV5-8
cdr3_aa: CASSGDRSYEQYF
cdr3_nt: TGTGCCAGCAGCGGGGACAGAAGCTACGAGCAGTACTTC

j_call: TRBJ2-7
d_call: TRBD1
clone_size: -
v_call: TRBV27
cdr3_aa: CASSLGDRRYEQYF
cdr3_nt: TGTGCCAGCAGTTTAGGGGACAGGAGGTACGAGCAGTACTTC

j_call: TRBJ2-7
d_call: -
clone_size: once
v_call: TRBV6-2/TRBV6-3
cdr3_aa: CASSYYTLGAEQYF
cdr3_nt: TGTGCCAGCAGTTATTACACGCTTGGGGCCGAGCAGTACTTC

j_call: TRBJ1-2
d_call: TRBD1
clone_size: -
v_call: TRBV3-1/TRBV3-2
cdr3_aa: CASSQEGTGYGYTF
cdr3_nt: TGTGCCAGCAGCCAAGAAGGGACAGGCTATGGCTACACCTTC

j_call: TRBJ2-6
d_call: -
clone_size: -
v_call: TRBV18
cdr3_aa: CASSPLTSGANVLTF
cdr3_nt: TGTGCCAGCTCACCGCTAACCTCTGGGGCCAACGTCCTGACTTTC

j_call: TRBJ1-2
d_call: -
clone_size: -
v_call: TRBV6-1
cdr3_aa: CASSGPRRGVSEGYTF
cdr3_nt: TGTGCCAGCAGTGGACCTCGCCGGGGGGTTTCAGAGGGCTACACCTTC

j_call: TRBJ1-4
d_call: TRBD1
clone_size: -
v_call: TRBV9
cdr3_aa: CASSSWGQGVEKLFF
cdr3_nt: TGTGCCAGCAGCTCCTGGGGACAGGGAGTTGAAAAACTGTTTTTT

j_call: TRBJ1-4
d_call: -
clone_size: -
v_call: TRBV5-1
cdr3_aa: CASSWTVRNEKLFF
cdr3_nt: TGCGCCAGCAGCTGGACAGTCCGTAATGAAAAACTGTTTTTT

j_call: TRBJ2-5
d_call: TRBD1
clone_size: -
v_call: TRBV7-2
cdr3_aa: CASSPGTGQETQYF
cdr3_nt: TGTGCCAGCAGCCCCGGGACAGGGCAAGAGACCCAGTACTTC

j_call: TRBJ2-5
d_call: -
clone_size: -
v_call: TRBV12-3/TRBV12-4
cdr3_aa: CASSPDRKETQYF
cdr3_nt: TGTGCCAGCAGTCCGGACAGAAAAGAGACCCAGTACTTC

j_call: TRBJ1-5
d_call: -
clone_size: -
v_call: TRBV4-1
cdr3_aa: CASSAGGGDQPQHF
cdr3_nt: TGCGCCAGCAGCGCAGGAGGGGGGGATCAGCCCCAGCATTTT

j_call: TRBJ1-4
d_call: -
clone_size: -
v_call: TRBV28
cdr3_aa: CASSSGQSEKLFF
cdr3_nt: TGTGCCAGCAGTTCTGGACAGAGTGAAAAACTGTTTTTT

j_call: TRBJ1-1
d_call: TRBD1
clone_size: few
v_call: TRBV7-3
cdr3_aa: CASSLSGQVNTEAFF
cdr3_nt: TGTGCCAGCAGCTTAAGCGGACAGGTAAACACTGAAGCTTTCTTT

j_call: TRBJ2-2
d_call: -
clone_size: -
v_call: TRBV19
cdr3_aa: CASSIGGHGELFF
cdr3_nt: TGTGCCAGTAGTATAGGAGGTCACGGGGAGCTGTTTTTT

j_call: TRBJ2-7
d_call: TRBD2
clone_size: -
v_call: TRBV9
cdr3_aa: CASSVDVTSGSYEQYF
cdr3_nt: TGTGCCAGCAGCGTAGATGTGACTAGCGGGAGCTACGAGCAGTACTTC

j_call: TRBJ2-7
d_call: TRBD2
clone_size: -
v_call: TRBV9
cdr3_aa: CASSVGTSGAYEQYF
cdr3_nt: TGTGCCAGCAGCGTCGGGACTAGCGGGGCTTACGAGCAGTACTTC

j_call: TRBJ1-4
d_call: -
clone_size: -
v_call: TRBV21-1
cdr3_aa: CASSKWGTGGEKLFF
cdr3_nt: TGTGCCAGCAGCAAATGGGGGACAGGAGGTGAAAAACTGTTTTTT

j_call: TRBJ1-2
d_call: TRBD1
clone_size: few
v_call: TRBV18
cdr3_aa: CASSPQPARQGADGYTF
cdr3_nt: TGTGCCAGCTCACCACAACCGGCGAGGCAGGGGGCGGATGGCTACACCTTC

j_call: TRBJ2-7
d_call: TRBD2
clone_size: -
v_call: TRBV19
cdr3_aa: CASSKAGADRVSSYEQYF
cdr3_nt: TGTGCCAGTAGTAAAGCGGGAGCGGACAGAGTTAGCTCCTACGAGCAGTACTTC

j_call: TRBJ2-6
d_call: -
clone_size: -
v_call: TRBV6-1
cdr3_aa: CASSEQTGNSGANVLTF
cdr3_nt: TGTGCCAGCAGTGAACAGACAGGCAACTCTGGGGCCAACGTCCTGACTTTC